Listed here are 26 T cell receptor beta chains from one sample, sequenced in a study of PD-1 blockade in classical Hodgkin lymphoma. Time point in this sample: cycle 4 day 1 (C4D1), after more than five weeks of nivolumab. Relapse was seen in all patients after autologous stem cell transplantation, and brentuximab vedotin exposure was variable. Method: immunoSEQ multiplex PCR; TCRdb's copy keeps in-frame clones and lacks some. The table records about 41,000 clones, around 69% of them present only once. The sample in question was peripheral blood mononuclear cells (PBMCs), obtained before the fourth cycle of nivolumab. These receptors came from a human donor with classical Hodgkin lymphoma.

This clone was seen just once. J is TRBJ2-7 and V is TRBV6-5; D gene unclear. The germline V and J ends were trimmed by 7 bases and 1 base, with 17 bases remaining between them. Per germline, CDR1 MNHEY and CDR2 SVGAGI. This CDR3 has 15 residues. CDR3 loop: CASTPEYPGSYEQYF. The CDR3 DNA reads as TGTGCCAGCACCCCGGAGTATCCAGGATCCTACGAGCAGTACTTC.

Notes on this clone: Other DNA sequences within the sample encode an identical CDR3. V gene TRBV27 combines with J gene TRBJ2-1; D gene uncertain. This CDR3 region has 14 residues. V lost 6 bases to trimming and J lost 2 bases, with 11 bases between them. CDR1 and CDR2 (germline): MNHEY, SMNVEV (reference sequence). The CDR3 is CASSLAQTYNEQFF. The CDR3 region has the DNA TGTGCCAGCAGCCTCGCGCAGACCTACAATGAGCAGTTCTTC.

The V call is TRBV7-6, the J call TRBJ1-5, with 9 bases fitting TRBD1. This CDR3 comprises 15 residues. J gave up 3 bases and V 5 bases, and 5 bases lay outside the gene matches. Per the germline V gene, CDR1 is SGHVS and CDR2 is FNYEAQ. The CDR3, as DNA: TGTGCCAGCAGCCCGACAGGGGGAAACAATCAGCCCCAGCATTTT. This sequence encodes CASSPTGGNNQPQHF. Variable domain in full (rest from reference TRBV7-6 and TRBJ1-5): GAGVSQSPRYKVTKRGQDVALRCDPISGHVSLYWYRQALGQGPEFLTYFNYEAQQDKSGLPNDRFSAERPEGSISTLTIQRTEQRDSAMYRCASSPTGGNNQPQHFGDGTRLSIL.

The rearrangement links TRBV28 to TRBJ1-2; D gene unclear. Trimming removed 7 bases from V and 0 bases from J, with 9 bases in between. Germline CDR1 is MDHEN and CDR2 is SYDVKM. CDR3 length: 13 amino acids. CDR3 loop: CASKERTNYGYTF. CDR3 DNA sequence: TGTGCCAGCAAGGAGCGTACTAACTATGGCTACACCTTC.

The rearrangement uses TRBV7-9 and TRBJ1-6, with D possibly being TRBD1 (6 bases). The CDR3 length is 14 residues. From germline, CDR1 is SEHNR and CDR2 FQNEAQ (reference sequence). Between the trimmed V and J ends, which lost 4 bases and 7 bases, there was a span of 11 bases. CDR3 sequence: CASSSATGNSPLHF. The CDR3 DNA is TGTGCCAGCAGCTCAGCAACAGGGAATTCACCCCTCCACTTT.

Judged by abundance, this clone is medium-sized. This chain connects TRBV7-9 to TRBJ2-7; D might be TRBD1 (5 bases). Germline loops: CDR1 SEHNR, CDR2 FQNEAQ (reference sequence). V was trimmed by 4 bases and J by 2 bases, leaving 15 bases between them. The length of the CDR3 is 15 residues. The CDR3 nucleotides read TGTGCCAGCAGCTCTGCGTCGACAGCTACCTACGAGCAGTACTTC. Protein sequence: CASSSASTATYEQYF. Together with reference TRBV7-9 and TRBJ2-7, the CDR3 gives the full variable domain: DTGVSQNPRHKITKRGQNVTFRCDPISEHNRLYWYRQTLGQGPEFLTYFQNEAQLEKSRLLSDRFSAERPKGSFSTLEIQRTEQGDSAMYLCASSSASTATYEQYFGPGTRLTVT.

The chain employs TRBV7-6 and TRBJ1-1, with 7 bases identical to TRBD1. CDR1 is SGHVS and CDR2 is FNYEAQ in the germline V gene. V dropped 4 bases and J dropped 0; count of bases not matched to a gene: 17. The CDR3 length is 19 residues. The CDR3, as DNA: TGTGCCAGCAGCTCAGAGGAAAGCGGGACAGCCCTAATGAACACTGAAGCTTTCTTT. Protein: CASSSEESGTALMNTEAFF.

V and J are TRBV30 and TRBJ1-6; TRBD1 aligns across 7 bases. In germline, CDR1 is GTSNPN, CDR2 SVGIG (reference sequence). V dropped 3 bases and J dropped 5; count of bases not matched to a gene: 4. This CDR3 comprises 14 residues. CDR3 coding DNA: TGTGCCTGGAGCCGGGACAGAAATAATTCACCCCTCCACTTT. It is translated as CAWSRDRNNSPLHF. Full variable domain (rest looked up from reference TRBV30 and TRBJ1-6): SQTIHQWPATLVQPVGSPLSLECTVEGTSNPNLYWYRQAAGRGLQLLFYSVGIGQISSEVPQNLSASRPQDRQFILSSKKLLLSDSGFYLCAWSRDRNNSPLHFGNGTRLTVT.

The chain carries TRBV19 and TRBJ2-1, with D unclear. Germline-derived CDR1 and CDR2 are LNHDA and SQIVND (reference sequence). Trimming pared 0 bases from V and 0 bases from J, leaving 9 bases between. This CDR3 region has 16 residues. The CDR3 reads CASSIDGQSSYNEQFF. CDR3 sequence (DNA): TGTGCCAGTAGTATAGACGGCCAGAGCTCCTACAATGAGCAGTTCTTC.

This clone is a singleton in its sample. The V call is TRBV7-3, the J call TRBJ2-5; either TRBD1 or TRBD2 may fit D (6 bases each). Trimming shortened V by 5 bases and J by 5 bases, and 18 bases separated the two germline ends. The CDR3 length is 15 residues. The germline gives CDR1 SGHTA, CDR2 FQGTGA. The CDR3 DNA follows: TGTGCCAGCAGCCCTAACTACCGAGGGGGGGAGACCCAGTACTTC. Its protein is CASSPNYRGGETQYF.

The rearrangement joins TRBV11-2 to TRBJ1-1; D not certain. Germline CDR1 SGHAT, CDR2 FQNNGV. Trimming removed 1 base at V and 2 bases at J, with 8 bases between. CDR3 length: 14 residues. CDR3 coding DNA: TGTGCCAGCAGCTTAGGCCCGAGCAACACTGAAGCTTTCTTT. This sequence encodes CASSLGPSNTEAFF. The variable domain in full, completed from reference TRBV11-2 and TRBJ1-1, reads EAGVAQSPRYKIIEKRQSVAFWCNPISGHATLYWYQQILGQGPKLLIQFQNNGVVDDSQLPKDRFSAERLKGVDSTLKIQPAKLEDSAVYLCASSLGPSNTEAFFGQGTRLTVV.

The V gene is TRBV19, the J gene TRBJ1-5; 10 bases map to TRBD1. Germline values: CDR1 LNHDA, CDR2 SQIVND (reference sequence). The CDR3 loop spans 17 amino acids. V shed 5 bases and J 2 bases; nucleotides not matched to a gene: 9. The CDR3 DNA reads TGTGCCAGTAGTCCCAGACAGGGGGCGAATCGCAATCAGCCCCAGCATTTT. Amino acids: CASSPRQGANRNQPQHF.

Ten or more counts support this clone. CDR3: CASSFSVNPKEGYTF. CDR3 DNA: TGTGCCAGCAGTTTTTCTGTCAACCCGAAGGAAGGCTACACCTTC. This chain connects TRBV28 to TRBJ1-2; D not certain. Per germline, CDR1 MDHEN and CDR2 SYDVKM. This CDR3 is 15 amino acids long. With 3 bases removed from V and 8 bases from J, the gap between germline ends came to 19 bases.

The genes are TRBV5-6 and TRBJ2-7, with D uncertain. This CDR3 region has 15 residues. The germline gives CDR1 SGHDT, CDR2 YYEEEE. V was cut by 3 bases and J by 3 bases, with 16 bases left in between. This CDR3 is CASSSVGRPYYEQYF. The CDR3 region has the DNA TGTGCCAGCAGCTCCGTGGGCCGTCCCTACTACGAGCAGTACTTC.

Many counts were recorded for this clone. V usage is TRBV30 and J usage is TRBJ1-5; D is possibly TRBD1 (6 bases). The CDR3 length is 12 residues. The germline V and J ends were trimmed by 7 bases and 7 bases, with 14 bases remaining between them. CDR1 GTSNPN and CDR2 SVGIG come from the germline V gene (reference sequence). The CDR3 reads CAFRTGLQPQHF. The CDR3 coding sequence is TGTGCCTTCCGAACAGGGTTACAGCCCCAGCATTTT.

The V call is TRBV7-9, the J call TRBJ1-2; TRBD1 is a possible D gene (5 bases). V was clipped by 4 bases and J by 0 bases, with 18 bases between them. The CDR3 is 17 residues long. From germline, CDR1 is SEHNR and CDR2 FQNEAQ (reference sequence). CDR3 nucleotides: TGTGCCAGCAGCTGGTCCGGGACGGCCTTTACTAACTATGGCTACACCTTC. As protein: CASSWSGTAFTNYGYTF.

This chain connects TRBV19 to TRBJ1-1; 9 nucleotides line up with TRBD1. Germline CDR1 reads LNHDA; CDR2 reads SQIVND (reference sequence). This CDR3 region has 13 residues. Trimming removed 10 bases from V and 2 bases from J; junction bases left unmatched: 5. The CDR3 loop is CATSTGGNTEAFF. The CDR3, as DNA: TGTGCCACATCCACAGGGGGCAACACTGAAGCTTTCTTT.

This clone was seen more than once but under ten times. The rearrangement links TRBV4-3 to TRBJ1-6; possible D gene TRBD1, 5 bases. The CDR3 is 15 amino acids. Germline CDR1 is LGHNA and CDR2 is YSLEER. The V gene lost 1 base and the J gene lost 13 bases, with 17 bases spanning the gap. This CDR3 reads CASSQGRQGPIPLHF. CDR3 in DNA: TGCGCCAGCAGCCAAGGGAGGCAGGGACCCATCCCCCTCCACTTT.

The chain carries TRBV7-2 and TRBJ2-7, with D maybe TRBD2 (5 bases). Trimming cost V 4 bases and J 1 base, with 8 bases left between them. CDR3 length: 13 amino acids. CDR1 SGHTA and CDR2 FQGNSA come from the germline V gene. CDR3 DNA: TGTGCCAGCAGCTCCCGGGGATCCTACGAGCAGTACTTC. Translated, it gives CASSSRGSYEQYF.

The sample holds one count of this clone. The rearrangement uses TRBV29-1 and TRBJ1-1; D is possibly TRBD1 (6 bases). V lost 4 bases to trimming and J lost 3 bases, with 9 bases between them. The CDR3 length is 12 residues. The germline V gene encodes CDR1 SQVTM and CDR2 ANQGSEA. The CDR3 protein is CSVVGGDTEAFF. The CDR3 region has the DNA TGCAGCGTTGTAGGGGGAGACACTGAAGCTTTCTTT.

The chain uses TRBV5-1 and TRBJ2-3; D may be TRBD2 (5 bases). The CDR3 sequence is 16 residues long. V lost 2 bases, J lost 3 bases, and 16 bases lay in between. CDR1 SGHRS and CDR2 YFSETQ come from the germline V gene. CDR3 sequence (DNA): TGCGCCAGCAGCTTTTCTTCCGCGGGCCCAACAGATACGCAGTATTTT. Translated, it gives CASSFSSAGPTDTQYF.

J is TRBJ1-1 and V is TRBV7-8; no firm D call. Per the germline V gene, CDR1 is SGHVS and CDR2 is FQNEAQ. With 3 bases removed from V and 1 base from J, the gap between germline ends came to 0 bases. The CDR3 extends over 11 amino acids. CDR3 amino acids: CASSLNTEAFF. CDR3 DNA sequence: TGTGCCAGCAGCTTGAACACTGAAGCTTTCTTT.

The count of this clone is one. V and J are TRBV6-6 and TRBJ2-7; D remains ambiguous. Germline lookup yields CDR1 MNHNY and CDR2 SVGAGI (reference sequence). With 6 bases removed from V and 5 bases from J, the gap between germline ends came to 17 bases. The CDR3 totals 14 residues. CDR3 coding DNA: TGTGCCAGCAGCTCCCCGATTTTCTCGGACGAGCAGTACTTC. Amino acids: CASSSPIFSDEQYF.

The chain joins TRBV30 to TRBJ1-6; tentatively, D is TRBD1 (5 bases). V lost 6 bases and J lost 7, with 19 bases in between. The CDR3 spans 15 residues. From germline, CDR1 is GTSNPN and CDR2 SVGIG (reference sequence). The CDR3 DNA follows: TGTGCCTGTCCAGTAGGGGCACAGCTGAATTCACCCCTCCACTTT. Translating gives CACPVGAQLNSPLHF. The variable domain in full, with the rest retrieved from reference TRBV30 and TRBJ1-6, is SQTIHQWPATLVQPVGSPLSLECTVEGTSNPNLYWYRQAAGRGLQLLFYSVGIGQISSEVPQNLSASRPQDRQFILSSKKLLLSDSGFYLCACPVGAQLNSPLHFGNGTRLTVT.

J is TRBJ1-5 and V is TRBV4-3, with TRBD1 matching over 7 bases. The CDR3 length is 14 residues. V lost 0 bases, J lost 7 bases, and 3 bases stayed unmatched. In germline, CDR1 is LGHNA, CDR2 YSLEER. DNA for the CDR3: TGCGCCAGCAGCCAAGATCAGGGGGGACAGCCCCAGCATTTT. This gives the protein CASSQDQGGQPQHF.

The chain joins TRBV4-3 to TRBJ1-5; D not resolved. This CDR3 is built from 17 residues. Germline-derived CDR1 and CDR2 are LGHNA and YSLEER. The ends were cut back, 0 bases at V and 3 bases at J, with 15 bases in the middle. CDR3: CASSQDAPTNINQPQHF. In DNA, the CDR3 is TGCGCCAGCAGCCAAGATGCCCCCACTAACATCAATCAGCCCCAGCATTTT.